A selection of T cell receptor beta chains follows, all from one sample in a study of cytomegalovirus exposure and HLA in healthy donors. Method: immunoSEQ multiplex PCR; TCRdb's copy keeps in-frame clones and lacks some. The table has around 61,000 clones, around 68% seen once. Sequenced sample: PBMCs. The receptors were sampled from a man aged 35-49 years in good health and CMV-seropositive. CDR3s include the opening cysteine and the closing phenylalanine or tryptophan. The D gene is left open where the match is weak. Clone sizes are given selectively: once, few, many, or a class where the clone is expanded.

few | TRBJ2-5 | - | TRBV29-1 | CSVPPGGAFRETQYF | TGCAGCGTTCCCCCTGGCGGGGCTTTTCGGGAGACCCAGTACTTC
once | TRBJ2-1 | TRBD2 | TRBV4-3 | CASSQRRLAGENEQFF | TGCGCCAGCAGCCAACGGCGACTAGCGGGAGAAAATGAGCAGTTCTTC
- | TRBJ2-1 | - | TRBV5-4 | CASSLAVPGNEQFF | TGTGCCAGCAGCTTGGCCGTCCCCGGCAATGAGCAGTTCTTC
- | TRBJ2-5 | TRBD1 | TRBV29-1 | CSVEGDRAQETQYF | TGCAGCGTTGAGGGAGACAGGGCCCAAGAGACCCAGTACTTC
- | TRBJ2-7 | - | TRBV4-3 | CASSQEGRSREQYF | TGCGCCAGCAGCCAAGAGGGCCGGTCCAGGGAGCAGTACTTC
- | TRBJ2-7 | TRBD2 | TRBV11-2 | CASSLEVSSGYEQYF | TGTGCCAGCAGCTTAGAAGTGAGTAGCGGGTACGAGCAGTACTTC
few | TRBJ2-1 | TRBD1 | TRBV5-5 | CASSLGAGGQGAGEQFF | TGTGCCAGCAGCTTGGGGGCCGGGGGACAGGGGGCAGGTGAGCAGTTCTTC
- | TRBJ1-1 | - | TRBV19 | CASSRVLGAENTEAFF | TGTGCCAGTAGTCGAGTTTTGGGGGCTGAGAACACTGAAGCTTTCTTT
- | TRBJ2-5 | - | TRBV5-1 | CASSLWAAQETQYF | TGCGCCAGCAGCTTGTGGGCAGCTCAAGAGACCCAGTACTTC
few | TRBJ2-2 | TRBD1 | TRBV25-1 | CASSATGEPTGELFF | TGTGCCAGCAGTGCGACAGGGGAGCCCACCGGGGAGCTGTTTTTT
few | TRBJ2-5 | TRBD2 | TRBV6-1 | CASRSDGRETQYF | TGTGCCAGCAGGAGCGACGGGAGGGAGACCCAGTACTTC
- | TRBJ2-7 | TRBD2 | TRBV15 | CATSGGGTTYEQYF | TGTGCCACCAGCGGAGGAGGGACTACCTACGAGCAGTACTTC
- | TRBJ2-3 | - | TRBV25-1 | CASSRVGGVDTQYF | TGTGCCAGCAGTCGGGTCGGGGGAGTGGATACGCAGTATTTT
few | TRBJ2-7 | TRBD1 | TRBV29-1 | CSVQGAYEQYF | TGCAGCGTGCAGGGGGCCTACGAGCAGTACTTC
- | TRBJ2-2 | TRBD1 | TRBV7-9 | CSSSPRDRANTGELFF | TGTTCCAGCAGCCCCCGGGACAGGGCGAACACCGGGGAGCTGTTTTTT
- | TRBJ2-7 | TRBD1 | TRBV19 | CASRATGDYEQYF | TGTGCCAGTAGGGCGACAGGGGACTACGAGCAGTACTTC
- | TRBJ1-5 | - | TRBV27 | CASSPLSSRGNQPQHF | TGTGCCAGCAGCCCCTTGTCGTCGCGGGGCAATCAGCCCCAGCATTTT
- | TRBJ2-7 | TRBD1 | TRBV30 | CAWNGQGVGYEQYF | TGTGCCTGGAATGGACAGGGGGTAGGGTACGAGCAGTACTTC
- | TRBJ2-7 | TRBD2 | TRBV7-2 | CASSLVSGSGEQYF | TGTGCCAGCAGCTTAGTGAGCGGGAGTGGCGAGCAGTACTTC
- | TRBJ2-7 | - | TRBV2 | CASSEFLWGVQYF | TGTGCCAGCAGTGAATTTCTCTGGGGGGTACAGTACTTC
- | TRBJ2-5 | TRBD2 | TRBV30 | CAWSPGLAAQETQYF | TGTGCCTGGAGCCCGGGACTAGCGGCCCAAGAGACCCAGTACTTC
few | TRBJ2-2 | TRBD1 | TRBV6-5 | CASSPGQAHTGELFF | TGTGCCAGCAGCCCGGGACAGGCACACACCGGGGAGCTGTTTTTT
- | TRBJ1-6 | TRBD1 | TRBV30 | CAWSLTGESSPLHF | TGTGCCTGGAGTTTGACAGGGGAATCTTCACCCCTCCACTTT
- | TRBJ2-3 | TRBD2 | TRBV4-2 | CASSQIRGGEADTQYF | TGTGCCAGCAGCCAAATACGGGGGGGCGAAGCAGATACGCAGTATTTT
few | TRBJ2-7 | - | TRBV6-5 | CASSYFNEQYF | TGTGCCAGCAGTTACTTCAACGAGCAGTACTTC
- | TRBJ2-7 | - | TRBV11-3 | CASSPRKGLPYEQYF | TGTGCCAGCAGCCCACGTAAGGGGCTTCCCTACGAGCAGTACTTC
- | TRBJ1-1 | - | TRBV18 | CASSPPSQKNTEAFF | TGTGCCAGCTCACCACCGTCACAGAAGAACACTGAAGCTTTCTTT
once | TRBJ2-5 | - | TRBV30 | CAWSRAGGGETQYF | TGTGCCTGGAGTCGGGCAGGTGGGGGGGAGACCCAGTACTTC
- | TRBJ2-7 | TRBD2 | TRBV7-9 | CASSFDPAGKQYF | TGTGCCAGCAGCTTCGACCCAGCGGGGAAGCAGTACTTC